This paragraph covers one T cell receptor (beta chain) sequence. Original processing methods: Amplification with reference gene primers provided the estimates of nucleated cell counts. Using immunoSEQ multiplex PCR, the repertoire was profiled, and TCRdb retains in-frame clones only, with some absent. V and J calls and clone size are as listed in that table; D and trimming were resolved from the DNA. The sample has 60,000 to 85,000 clones; under 80% are singletons. These data come from a study of blood T cell repertoires in COVID-19. The overall study: The samples span acute and convalescent COVID-19 from the United States, Italy and Spain. The cDNA or gDNA used as material had been derived from T cells, B-cell-depleted T cells, or PBMCs.

The germline V gene has CDR1 SGHDT and CDR2 YYEEEE. V was shortened by 6 bases and J by 7 bases, with 19 bases between the two germline ends. The CDR3 length is 14 residues. The source is a human donor with acute or convalescent COVID-19. The donor label of this sample is uncertain. The specimen sequenced was peripheral blood. The rearrangement joins TRBV5-6 to TRBJ2-5; tentatively, D is TRBD2 (5 bases). The CDR3 nucleotides are TGTGCCAGCACTACTTGGTGGCCTCGGGGGACCCAGTACTTC. It encodes CASTTWWPRGTQYF.